The 8 T cell receptor beta chains below come from one sample, sequenced in a study of T-cell reconstitution after alpha-beta-depleted transplantation in children. Unique molecular identifiers were incorporated when the TCRbeta library was constructed. TCRdb fed the PCR reads into MiXCR, producing one record per CDR3 protein. Of 200,000 to 250,000 distinct CDR3 sequences listed, approximately 9.5% were seen once; the top ten hold over 5.5%. Here the sequenced sample was PBMCs from the stem cell graft donor, taken from the stem cell graft. These receptors came from a human donor who donated a stem cell graft to a child with acute lymphoblastic leukemia.

V gene TRBV27 combines with J gene TRBJ2-7; 7 positions match TRBD1. Trimming took 6 bases from V and 3 from J; bases not matched to a gene: 11. Germline lookup yields CDR1 MNHEY and CDR2 SMNVEV (reference sequence). This CDR3 contains 15 residues. The CDR3 here is CASSPTGTAIYEQYF. CDR3 DNA: TGTGCCAGCAGCCCGACCGGGACAGCGATCTACGAGCAGTACTTC.

This clonotype is labeled as medium-sized. The rearrangement joins TRBV5-1 to TRBJ2-7; D gene unclear. The CDR3 runs 14 residues. The V and J ends lost 2 bases and 0 bases respectively, with 9 bases between them. The germline gives CDR1 SGHRS, CDR2 YFSETQ. In nucleotides, the CDR3 is TGCGCCAGCAGCTTACTATCTCACTCCTACGAGCAGTACTTC. This sequence encodes CASSLLSHSYEQYF.

Ten or more counts support this clonotype. The rearrangement links TRBV10-1 to TRBJ2-4, with D possibly being TRBD1 or TRBD2 (5 bases each). CDR3 length equals 13 residues. The germline CDR1 and CDR2 sequences are WNHNN and SYGVQD (reference sequence). V dropped 3 bases and J dropped 8 bases, with 11 bases sitting between them. Here the CDR3 DNA reads TGCGCCAGCAGTGATGAGCAGGGACACATTCAGTACTTC. Translated: CASSDEQGHIQYF.

This clonotype was recorded a few times. V and J are TRBV12-3 or TRBV12-4 and TRBJ2-3; perhaps TRBD2 as D (5 bases). This CDR3 is 14 amino acids long. Between the trimmed V and J ends, which lost 6 bases and 4 bases, there was a span of 14 bases. The CDR3 nucleotides are TGTGCCAGCAGGCCGGGATCCCAGTCAGATACGCAGTATTTT. Amino acids: CASRPGSQSDTQYF.

This clonotype was found once. The V and J genes are TRBV11-1 and TRBJ2-5; no reliable D call. The CDR3 totals 14 residues. Between the trimmed V and J ends, which lost 1 base and 3 bases, there was a span of 9 bases. Germline assignment: CDR1 SGHAT and CDR2 FQDESV (reference sequence). As DNA, the CDR3 is TGTGCCAGCAGCTTAGTTCAAGGAGAAGAGACCCAGTACTTC. This encodes CASSLVQGEETQYF.

The gene calls are TRBV6-1 and TRBJ1-1; 7 bases fit TRBD1. The germline CDR1 and CDR2 sequences are MNHNS and SASEGT. The CDR3 length is 15 residues. With V trimmed by 7 bases and J by 2 bases, 10 bases remained unmatched. Here the CDR3 reads CASTSTGQTNTEAFF. CDR3 nucleotide sequence: TGTGCCAGCACCTCTACGGGACAGACTAACACTGAAGCTTTCTTT.

This chain joins TRBV14 and TRBJ2-4; weak D call: TRBD2 (7 bases). Between the trimmed V and J ends, which lost 0 bases and 2 bases, there was a span of 17 bases. This CDR3 comprises 18 residues. Germline loops: CDR1 SGHDN, CDR2 FVKESK. The DNA of the CDR3 is TGTGCCAGCAGCCAAGATCTACGGAGGGGGGGAACCAAAAACATTCAGTACTTC. This translates into CASSQDLRRGGTKNIQYF.

As for this clonotype: Mismatch with germline at one junction end may stem from a read error. This chain uses TRBV7-9 with TRBJ1-3, with D possibly TRBD1 on 6 matching bases. Looked up from germline, CDR1 is SEHNR and CDR2 is FQNEAQ (reference sequence). CDR3 length: 15 residues. CDR3 nucleotides: TGTTCCAGCAGCTTAACTACAGGGTTTGGAAACACCATATATTTT. Its protein product is CSSSLTTGFGNTIYF.